This entry concerns a single TCR beta chain. Its antigen is still unknown. These data belong to a study of cytomegalovirus exposure and HLA in healthy donors. Across the study: Earlier, 100 million to 130 million unique TCR beta sequences were recovered from some 200 million T cells by an analysis. Overall study findings and caveats: Generally TCR sequences proved uncommon, though certain public TCRs appeared in numerous donors.

13 Jbeta primers and 60 Vbeta primers were used for the PCR. Repertoires were generated with immunoSEQ multiplex PCR, while TCRdb's copy carries only in-frame clones and drops some. In the table there are 270,000 or so clones, over 90% of which are singletons. This sequence originates from a girl between 2 and 10 years old in good health and CMV-seronegative. The sequenced material came from PBMCs.

The CDR3 spells CASSYARTGGDGYTF. CDR3 nucleotide sequence: TGTGCCAGCAGTTACGCGAGGACAGGGGGTGATGGCTACACCTTC. The rearrangement links TRBV6-6 to TRBJ1-2, with 10 bases aligning to TRBD1. The V gene end was trimmed by 2 bases and the J gene end by 6 bases; junction bases not matched to a gene: 6. There are 15 residues in the CDR3. From germline, CDR1 is MNHNY and CDR2 SVGAGI (reference sequence).